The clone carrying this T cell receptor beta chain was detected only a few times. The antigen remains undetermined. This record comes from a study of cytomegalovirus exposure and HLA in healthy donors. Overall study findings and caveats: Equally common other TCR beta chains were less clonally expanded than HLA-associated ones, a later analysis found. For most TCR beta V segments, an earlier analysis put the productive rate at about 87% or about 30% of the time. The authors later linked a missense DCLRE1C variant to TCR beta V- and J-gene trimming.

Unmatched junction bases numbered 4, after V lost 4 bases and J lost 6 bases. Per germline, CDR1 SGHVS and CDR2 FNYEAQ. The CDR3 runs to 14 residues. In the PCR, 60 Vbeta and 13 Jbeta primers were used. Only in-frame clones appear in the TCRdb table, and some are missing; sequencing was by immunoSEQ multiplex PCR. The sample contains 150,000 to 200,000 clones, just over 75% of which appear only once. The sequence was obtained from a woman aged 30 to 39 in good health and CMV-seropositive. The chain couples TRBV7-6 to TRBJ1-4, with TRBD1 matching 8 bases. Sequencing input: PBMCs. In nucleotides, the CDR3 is TGTGCCAGCAGCTCAGGGGGCGAGGATGAAAAACTGTTTTTT. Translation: CASSSGGEDEKLFF.